This passage covers 9 T cell receptor beta chains from one sample sequenced in a study of shared clonotypes between healthy human individuals (TCRdb year 2020). The library was produced with the immunoSEQ multiplex PCR assay. TCRdb's version of the immuneACCESS table is confined to in-frame rearrangements and falls short of the full clone set. An unresolved V gene accounts for under half of the shortfall where checked; the remainder is of unknown origin. The sample records approximately 1.5 million clones, about 98.5% of which are singletons. Roughly 0.36% of the sample is in the top ten clones. Sequencing was carried out using naive CD4+ T cells sorted from blood. The sample's cell subset or site label is to be understood as: CD45RA+ positively selected. The source of these receptors is a man in his thirties or forties in good health.

J is TRBJ1-5 and V is TRBV28, with D hard to call. The V and J ends lost 5 bases and 0 bases respectively, with 11 bases between them. Looked up from germline, CDR1 is MDHEN and CDR2 is SYDVKM. CDR3 length: 15 amino acids. Here the CDR3 DNA reads TGTGCCAGCAGTCCACCTCATAATAGCAATCAGCCCCAGCATTTT. Protein product: CASSPPHNSNQPQHF.

The sample holds one count of this clone. The V call is TRBV28, the J call TRBJ1-1; no definite D call. The germline V and J ends were trimmed by 3 bases and 7 bases, with 18 bases remaining between them. This CDR3 is built from 15 residues. Germline CDR1 reads MDHEN; CDR2 reads SYDVKM. CDR3: CASSFFRQSSLEAFF. DNA for the CDR3: TGTGCCAGCAGTTTTTTTAGACAATCTTCCCTTGAAGCTTTCTTT.

This rearrangement joins TRBV6-5 to TRBJ1-2; tentatively, D is TRBD1 (5 bases). This CDR3 comprises 15 residues. The V end lost 0 bases, the J end lost 6 bases, and 14 bases lay between the germline ends. CDR1 is MNHEY and CDR2 is SVGAGI in the germline V gene. CDR3 nucleotide sequence: TGTGCCAGCAGTTACTCGATAAGGGGCCTCAATGGCTACACCTTC. Translation: CASSYSIRGLNGYTF.

CDR3 in amino acids: CASSFGFGTSGTNEQFF. In DNA form, the CDR3 reads TGTGCCAGCAGCTTCGGCTTTGGGACTAGCGGGACCAATGAGCAGTTCTTC. V is TRBV7-2 and J is TRBJ2-1; 13 nucleotides agree with TRBD2. With V trimmed by 3 bases and J by 6 bases, 8 bases remained unmatched. The CDR3 length is 17 residues. Germline V CDR1 and CDR2: SGHTA, FQGNSA.

This chain links TRBV5-1 with TRBJ1-2; the D is unclear. Germline V gene data show CDR1 as SGHRS and CDR2 as YFSETQ. Trimming removed 5 bases at V and 0 bases at J, with 11 bases between. The CDR3 totals 14 residues. CDR3 loop: CASSLGRSNYGYTF. CDR3 sequence (DNA): TGCGCCAGCAGTCTAGGGAGATCTAACTATGGCTACACCTTC.

This chain connects TRBV11-2 to TRBJ2-7; 8 bases match TRBD1. The CDR3 totals 15 residues. Trimming removed 4 bases from V and 3 bases from J; junction bases left unmatched: 8. Germline V gene sequence: CDR1 SGHAT, CDR2 FQNNGV. The chain's CDR3 is CASSSPGTGDYEQYF. CDR3 bases: TGTGCCAGCAGCTCACCCGGGACAGGAGACTACGAGCAGTACTTC.

This chain uses TRBV6-1 with TRBJ1-5; D is ambiguous. The V and J ends lost 4 bases and 5 bases respectively, with 15 bases between them. Per the germline V gene, CDR1 is MNHNS and CDR2 is SASEGT. There are 15 residues in the CDR3. The DNA for the CDR3 is TGTGCCAGCAGTGCACAGACTATAGCGCATCAGCCCCAGCATTTT. Protein: CASSAQTIAHQPQHF.

The rearrangement uses TRBV7-6 and TRBJ2-1, with D possibly being TRBD1 or TRBD2 (5 bases each). Germline assignment: CDR1 SGHVS and CDR2 FNYEAQ. CDR3 length: 14 residues. Trimming took 7 bases from V and 7 from J, leaving 17 bases between them. CDR3 sequence (DNA): TGTGCCAGCACAAGGGACCCCAGCCGAAATGAGCAGTTCTTC. Its translation is CASTRDPSRNEQFF.

This rearrangement joins TRBV19 to TRBJ1-2; a possible D gene is TRBD1 (5 bases). The CDR3 loop spans 14 amino acids. Deletions cut 5 bases from V and 2 bases from J, with 12 bases between. The germline V gene has CDR1 LNHDA and CDR2 SQIVND (reference sequence). DNA for the CDR3: TGTGCCAGTAGTGACGCAGGGTGGAACTATGGCTACACCTTC. Its protein is CASSDAGWNYGYTF.